This entry features one T cell receptor beta chain sequence. The sample is drawn from a study of blood T cell repertoires in COVID-19. Looking at the study overall: Sites in the United States, Italy and Spain provided acute and convalescent COVID-19 samples. PBMCs, B-cell-depleted T cells, or T cells provided the cDNA or gDNA that made up the material.

CDR1 SGHTA and CDR2 FQGNSA come from the germline V gene. This CDR3 has 16 residues. J gave up 5 bases and V 1 base, and 4 bases lay outside the gene matches. In the study's own analysis: From reference gene primer amplification, estimates of nucleated cell counts were derived. Measured with immunoSEQ multiplex PCR; TCRdb has only the in-frame clones, and not every one. V, J and clone size are those of that table, while D and trimming were read from the DNA. The data contain roughly 64,000 clones, more than 60% of them singletons. The chain carries TRBV7-2 and TRBJ2-5; 13 bases agree with TRBD2. This receptor was obtained from a human donor in a cohort sampled during active COVID-19. Sequenced input: peripheral blood. The CDR3 nucleotides read TGTGCCAGCAGCTTAGAACTAGCGGGGGGGATTGAGACCCAGTACTTC. The encoded protein is CASSLELAGGIETQYF.